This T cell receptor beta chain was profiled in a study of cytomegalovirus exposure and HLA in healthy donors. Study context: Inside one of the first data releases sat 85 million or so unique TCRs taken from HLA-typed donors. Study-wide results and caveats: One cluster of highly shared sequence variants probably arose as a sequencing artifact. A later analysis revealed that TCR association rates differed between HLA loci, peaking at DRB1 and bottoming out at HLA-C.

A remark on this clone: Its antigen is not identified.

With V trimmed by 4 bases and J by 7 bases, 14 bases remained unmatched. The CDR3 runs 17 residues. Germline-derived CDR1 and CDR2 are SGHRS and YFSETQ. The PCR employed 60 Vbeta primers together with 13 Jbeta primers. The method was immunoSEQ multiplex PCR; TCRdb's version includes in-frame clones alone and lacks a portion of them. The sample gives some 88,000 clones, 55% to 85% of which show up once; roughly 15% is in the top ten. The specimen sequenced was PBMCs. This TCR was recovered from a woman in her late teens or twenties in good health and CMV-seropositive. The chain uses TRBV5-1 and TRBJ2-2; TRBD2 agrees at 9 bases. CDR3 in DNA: TGCGCCAGCAGCCGATATAGCGGGGGACCCCCCGGCGGGGAGCTGTTTTTT. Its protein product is CASSRYSGGPPGGELFF.